This entry lists 5 T cell receptor beta chains sequenced from one sample in a study of T cells in Graves' hyperthyroidism and ophthalmopathy. Template material for amplifying TCR beta CDR3 regions consisted of RNA transcripts. An initial round of RT-PCR targeting the TCR CDR3 relied on the HTBI primer set. TCRdb reanalysed the multiplex PCR reads using MiXCR and keeps one entry per CDR3 protein. The sample lists about 59,000 distinct CDR3 sequences, approximately 53% occurring once. The sample comprised blood. These receptors were obtained from an older woman with Graves' ophthalmopathy.

For this clonotype: A read error may produce the germline difference seen at one junction end. This chain links TRBV27 with TRBJ1-4; TRBD1 agrees at 8 bases. The CDR3 has 16 amino acids. Germline CDR1 reads MNHEY; CDR2 reads SMNVEV (reference sequence). The CDR3 DNA is TGTGTCAGCAGTAACACCCGGACAGGGTTTGGTGAAAAACTGTTTTTT. Residues: CVSSNTRTGFGEKLFF. Full variable domain (rest looked up from reference TRBV27 and TRBJ1-4): EAQVTQNPRYLITVTGKKLTVTCSQNMNHEYMSWYRQDPGLGLRQIYYSMNVEVTDKGDVPEGYKVSRKEKRNFPLILESPSPNQTSLYFCVSSNTRTGFGEKLFFGSGTQLSVL.

The chain uses TRBV20-1 and TRBJ1-3; no firm D call. The V end lost 6 bases, the J end lost 3 bases, and 15 bases lay between the germline ends. The CDR3 runs 14 residues. Looked up from germline, CDR1 is DFQATT and CDR2 is SNEGSKA (reference sequence). CDR3 protein: CSARLAGIGNTIYF. Here the CDR3 DNA reads TGCAGTGCCAGACTAGCGGGCATTGGAAACACCATATATTTT.

For this clonotype: Since the CDR3 does not end with the conserved phenylalanine or tryptophan, this likely comes from a read error. V is TRBV2 and J is TRBJ1-1; possible D gene TRBD1, 5 bases. Germline CDR1 SNHLY, CDR2 FYNNEI. This CDR3 has 14 residues. V gave up 2 bases and J gave up 4 bases, with 11 bases separating them. DNA for the CDR3: TGTGCCAGCAGTGAAAGCTGTGGGGGCACTGAAGCTTTCTTG. This codes for CASSESCGGTEAFL.

This clonotype was picked up many times. V and J are TRBV6-6 and TRBJ2-1; D possibly corresponds to TRBD2 (6 bases). Trimming left V 4 bases short and J 10 bases short, with 17 bases between. The V gene's germline CDR1 is MNHNY and CDR2 SVGAGI (reference sequence). The CDR3 has 14 residues. For the CDR3, the DNA is TGTGCCAGCAGTTGGGGGGACTCGGCAGAGGAGCAGTTCTTC. Translating it yields CASSWGDSAEEQFF.

The J gene is TRBJ1-1, the V gene TRBV6-1; D call uncertain. Trimming took off 1 base at V and 6 bases at J, with 15 bases between the two ends. Germline lookup yields CDR1 MNHNS and CDR2 SASEGT. The CDR3 covers 15 residues. The DNA for the CDR3 is TGTGCCAGCAGTGAAGGGACTAGCGGGAGCCCTGAAGCTTTCTTT. It yields the protein CASSEGTSGSPEAFF.